These T cell receptor beta chains were read from a single sample in a study of cytomegalovirus exposure and HLA in healthy donors. Repertoires were generated with immunoSEQ multiplex PCR, while TCRdb's copy carries only in-frame clones and drops some. Here the sample spans about 81,000 clones, about 80% being singletons. Sequenced material: PBMCs. These receptors originate from a man aged 50 or older in good health and CMV-seropositive. Each CDR3 is given without its conserved first and last residue. Fields, in order: V gene, CDR3 protein.

TRBV5-5 | ASSNPGQVNEKLF
TRBV5-4 | ASSSTGSFGYT
TRBV7-9 | ASSRGGIRANYGYT
TRBV18 | ASSPRLNYNEQF
TRBV7-2 | ASSSPDRSYEQY
TRBV18 | ASSPGLAKYEQY
TRBV19 | ASSSGQRGYT
TRBV28 | ASSLIQGFIYGYT
TRBV6-4 | ASSPGLAGGETQY
TRBV4-3 | ASSFRGACEKLF
TRBV7-2 | ASSSLWGGGGEKLF
TRBV6-1 | ASSERLDSYEQY
TRBV7-8 | ASSLQQGTNEKLF